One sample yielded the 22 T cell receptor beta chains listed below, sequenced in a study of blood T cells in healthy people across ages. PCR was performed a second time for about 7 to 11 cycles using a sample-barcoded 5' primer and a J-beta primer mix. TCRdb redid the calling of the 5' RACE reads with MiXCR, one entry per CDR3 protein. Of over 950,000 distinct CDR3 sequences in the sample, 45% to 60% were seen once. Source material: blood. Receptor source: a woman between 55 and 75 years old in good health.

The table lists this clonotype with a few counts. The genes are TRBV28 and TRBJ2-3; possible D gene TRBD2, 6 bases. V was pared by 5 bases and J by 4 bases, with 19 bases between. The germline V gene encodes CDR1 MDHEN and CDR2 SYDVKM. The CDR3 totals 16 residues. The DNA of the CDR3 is TGTGCCAGCAGTCCGACCGGACTAATGATCGCAGATACGCAGTATTTT. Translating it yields CASSPTGLMIADTQYF.

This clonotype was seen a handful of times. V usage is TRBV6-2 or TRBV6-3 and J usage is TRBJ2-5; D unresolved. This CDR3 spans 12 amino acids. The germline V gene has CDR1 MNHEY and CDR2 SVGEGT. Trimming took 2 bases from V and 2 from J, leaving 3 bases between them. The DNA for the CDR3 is TGTGCCAGCAGTTACGAGCAAGAGACCCAGTACTTC. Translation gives CASSYEQETQYF.

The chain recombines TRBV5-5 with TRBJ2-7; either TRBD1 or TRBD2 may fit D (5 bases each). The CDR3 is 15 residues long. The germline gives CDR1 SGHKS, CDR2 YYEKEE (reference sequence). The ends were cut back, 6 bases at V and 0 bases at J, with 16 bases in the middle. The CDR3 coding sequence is TGTGCCAGCACCACTGGATTGGGGGTCTCCTACGAGCAGTACTTC. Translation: CASTTGLGVSYEQYF.

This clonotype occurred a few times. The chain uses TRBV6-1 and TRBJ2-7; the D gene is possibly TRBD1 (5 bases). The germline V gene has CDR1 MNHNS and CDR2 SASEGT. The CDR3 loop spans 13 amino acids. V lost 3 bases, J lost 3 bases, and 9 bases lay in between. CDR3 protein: CASSDAGYYEQYF. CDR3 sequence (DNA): TGTGCCAGCAGTGATGCAGGGTACTACGAGCAGTACTTC.

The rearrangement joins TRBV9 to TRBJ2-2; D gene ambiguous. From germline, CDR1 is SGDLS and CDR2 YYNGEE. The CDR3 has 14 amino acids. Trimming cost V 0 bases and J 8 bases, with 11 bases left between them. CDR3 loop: CASSVGLDQGELFF. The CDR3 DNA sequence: TGTGCCAGCAGCGTAGGCTTGGACCAGGGGGAGCTGTTTTTT.

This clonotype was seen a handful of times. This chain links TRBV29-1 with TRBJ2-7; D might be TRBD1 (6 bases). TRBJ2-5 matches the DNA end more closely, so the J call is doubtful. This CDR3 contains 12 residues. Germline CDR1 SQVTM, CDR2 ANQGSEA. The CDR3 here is CSARDNEETQYF. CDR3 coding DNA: TGCAGCGCCAGGGACAACGAAGAGACCCAGTACTTC.

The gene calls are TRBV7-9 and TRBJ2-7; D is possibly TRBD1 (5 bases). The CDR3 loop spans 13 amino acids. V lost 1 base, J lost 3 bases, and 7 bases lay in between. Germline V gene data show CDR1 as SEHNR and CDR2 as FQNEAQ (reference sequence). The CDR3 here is CASSLDDSYEQYF. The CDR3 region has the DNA TGTGCCAGCAGCTTAGATGACAGCTACGAGCAGTACTTC.

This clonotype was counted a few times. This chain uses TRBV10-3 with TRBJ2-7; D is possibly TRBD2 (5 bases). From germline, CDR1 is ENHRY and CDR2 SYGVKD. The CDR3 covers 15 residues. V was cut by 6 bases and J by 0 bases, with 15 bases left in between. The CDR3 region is CAIRGERGNSYEQYF. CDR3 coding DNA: TGTGCCATCAGGGGAGAGCGCGGAAACTCCTACGAGCAGTACTTC.

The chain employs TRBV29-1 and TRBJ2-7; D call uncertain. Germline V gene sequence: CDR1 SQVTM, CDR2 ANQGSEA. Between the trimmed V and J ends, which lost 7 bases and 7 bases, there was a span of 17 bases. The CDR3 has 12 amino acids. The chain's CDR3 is CSARATSGEQYF. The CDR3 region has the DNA TGCAGCGCCAGAGCTACGTCCGGTGAGCAGTACTTC.

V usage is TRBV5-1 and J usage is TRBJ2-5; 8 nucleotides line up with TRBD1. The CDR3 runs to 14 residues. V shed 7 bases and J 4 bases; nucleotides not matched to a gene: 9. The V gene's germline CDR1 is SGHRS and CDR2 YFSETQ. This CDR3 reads CASDSGGALETQYF. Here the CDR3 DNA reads TGCGCCAGCGACTCAGGGGGCGCTTTAGAGACCCAGTACTTC.

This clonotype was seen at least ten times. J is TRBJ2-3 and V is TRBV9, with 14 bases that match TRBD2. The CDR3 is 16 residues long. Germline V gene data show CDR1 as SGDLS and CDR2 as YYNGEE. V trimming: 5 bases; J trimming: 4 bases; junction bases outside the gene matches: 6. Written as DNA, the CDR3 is TGTGCCAGCAGTCAGACTAGCGGGAGGGCCCCAGATACGCAGTATTTT. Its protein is CASSQTSGRAPDTQYF.

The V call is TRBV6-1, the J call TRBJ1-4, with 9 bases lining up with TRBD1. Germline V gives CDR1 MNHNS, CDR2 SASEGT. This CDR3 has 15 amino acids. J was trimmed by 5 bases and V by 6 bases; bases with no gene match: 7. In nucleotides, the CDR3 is TGTGCCAGCAGGAGCGGCGGGACAGGGAATGAAAAACTGTTTTTT. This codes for CASRSGGTGNEKLFF.

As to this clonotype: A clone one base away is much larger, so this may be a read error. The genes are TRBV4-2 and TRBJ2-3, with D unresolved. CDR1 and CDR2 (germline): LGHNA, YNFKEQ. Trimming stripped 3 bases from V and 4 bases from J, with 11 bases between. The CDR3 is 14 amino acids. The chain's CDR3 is CASSHNLGPDTQYF. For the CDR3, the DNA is TGTGCCAGCAGCCACAACCTTGGCCCAGATACGCAGTATTTT.

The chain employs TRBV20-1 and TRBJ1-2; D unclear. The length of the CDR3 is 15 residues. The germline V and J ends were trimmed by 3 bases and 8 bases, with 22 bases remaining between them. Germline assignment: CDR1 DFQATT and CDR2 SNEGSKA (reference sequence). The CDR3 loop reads CSASPFADLMEGYTF. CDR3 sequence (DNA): TGCAGTGCTAGCCCATTCGCCGACCTCATGGAAGGCTACACCTTC.

The CDR3 nucleotides are TGCAGTGCTAGAGGACAGTCGGATTCACCCCTCCACTTT. Translation gives CSARGQSDSPLHF. This sequence joins TRBV20-1 and TRBJ1-6, with D tentatively TRBD1 (5 bases). Between the trimmed V and J ends, which lost 1 base and 8 bases, there was a span of 9 bases. This CDR3 spans 13 amino acids. Germline CDR1 DFQATT, CDR2 SNEGSKA (reference sequence).

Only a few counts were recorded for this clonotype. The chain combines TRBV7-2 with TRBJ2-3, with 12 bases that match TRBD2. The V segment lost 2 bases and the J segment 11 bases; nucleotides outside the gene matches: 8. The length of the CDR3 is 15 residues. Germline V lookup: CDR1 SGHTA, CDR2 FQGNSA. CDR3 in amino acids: CASSLLGLAGWEQYF. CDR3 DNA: TGTGCCAGCAGCTTACTCGGACTAGCGGGATGGGAGCAGTATTTT.

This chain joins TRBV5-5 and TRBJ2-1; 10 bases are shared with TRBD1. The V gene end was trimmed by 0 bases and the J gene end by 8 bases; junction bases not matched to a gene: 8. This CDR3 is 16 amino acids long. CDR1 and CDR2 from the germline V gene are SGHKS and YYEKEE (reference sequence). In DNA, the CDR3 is TGTGCCAGCAGCTTGGCCCGGGACAGGGGAGCGTATGAGCAGTTCTTC. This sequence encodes CASSLARDRGAYEQFF.

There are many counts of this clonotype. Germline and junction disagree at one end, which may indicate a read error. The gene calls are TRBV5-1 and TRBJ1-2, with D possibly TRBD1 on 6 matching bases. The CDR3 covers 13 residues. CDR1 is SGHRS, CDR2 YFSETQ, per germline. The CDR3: CASSPQGDYGYTF. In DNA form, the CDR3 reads TGTGCCAGCAGCCCACAGGGAGACTATGGCTACACCTTC.

CDR3 sequence: CASRLKDSLYEQYF. The DNA for the CDR3 is TGCGCCAGCAGACTGAAGGACAGTCTCTACGAGCAGTACTTC. This chain connects TRBV10-1 to TRBJ2-4, with D possibly matching TRBD1 (6 bases). The J call may be wrong; the DNA end is better matched by TRBJ2-7. Germline-derived CDR1 and CDR2 are WNHNN and SYGVQD (reference sequence). The CDR3 length is 14 residues.

DNA of the CDR3: TGTGCCAGCGGAAACAGGGATGCGAGGGACATTCAGTACTTC. It translates to CASGNRDARDIQYF. The rearrangement links TRBV27 to TRBJ2-7, with a possible D match to TRBD1 (6 bases). The DNA matches TRBJ2-4 better at its end, which makes the J call doubtful. Germline V CDR1 and CDR2: MNHEY, SMNVEV (reference sequence). The CDR3 spans 14 residues.

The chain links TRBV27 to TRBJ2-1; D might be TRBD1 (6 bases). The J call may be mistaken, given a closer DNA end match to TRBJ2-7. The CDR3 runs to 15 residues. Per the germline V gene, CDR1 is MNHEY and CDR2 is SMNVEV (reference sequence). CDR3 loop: CAVHEAGRGYNEQYF. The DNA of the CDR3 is TGTGCCGTCCATGAGGCGGGCAGGGGCTACAATGAGCAGTACTTC.

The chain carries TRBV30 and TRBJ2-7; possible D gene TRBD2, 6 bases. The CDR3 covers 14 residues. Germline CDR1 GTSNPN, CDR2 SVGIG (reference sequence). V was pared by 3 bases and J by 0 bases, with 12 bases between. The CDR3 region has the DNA TGTGCCTGGAGAACTAGCAGGCTCTCCTACGAGCAGTACTTC. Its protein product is CAWRTSRLSYEQYF. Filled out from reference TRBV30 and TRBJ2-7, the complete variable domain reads SQTIHQWPATLVQPVGSPLSLECTVEGTSNPNLYWYRQAAGRGLQLLFYSVGIGQISSEVPQNLSASRPQDRQFILSSKKLLLSDSGFYLCAWRTSRLSYEQYFGPGTRLTVT.